The present T cell receptor beta chain was sequenced within a study of type 1 regulatory T cells. TCRdb re-derived calls from the reads in MiXCR, one entry per CDR3 protein. The sample has about 42,000 distinct CDR3 sequences; 12% are singletons. This clonotype was seen repeatedly, ten times or more. Its cognate antigen is unknown. Trimming stripped 4 bases from V and 10 bases from J, with 17 bases between. The CDR3 has 14 residues. Germline V gene sequence: CDR1 LNHDA, CDR2 SQIVND (reference sequence). The gene calls are TRBV19 and TRBJ1-5, with D perhaps matching TRBD1 (5 bases). The clonotype originates from a human donor in good health. The sample was cultured non-Tr1 T cells, either the whole culture or a sorted T cell fraction (not recorded which). CDR3 sequence reads: CASSTPGRERPQHF. Written as DNA, the CDR3 is TGTGCCAGTAGTACCCCGGGCAGGGAGCGACCCCAGCATTTT.